The T cell receptor (beta chain) under discussion was sequenced for a study of CD8 T cells in ankylosing spondylitis. Library preparation for TCR beta used quantitative 5'-RACE with molecular barcodes. TCRdb re-derived calls from the 5' RACE reads in MiXCR, one entry per CDR3 protein. The sample records hundreds of thousands of distinct CDR3 sequences, more than 9.5% being singletons. The CDR3 totals 14 residues. CDR1 and CDR2 (germline): WNHNN, SYGVQD (reference sequence). V dropped 3 bases and J dropped 5 bases, with 13 bases sitting between them. With respect to this clonotype: The antigen remains undetermined.

Study observations and caveats: A CD8+ phenotype characterized the disease-linked clones, which were relatively rare in peripheral blood. Prior literature has documented some motif variants in synovial fluid and blood from reactive arthritis. Significant enrichment of disease-linked clones was reportedly seen in matched ankylosing spondylitis synovial fluid. There was a TCR beta motif, made of several highly homologous variants, that appeared characteristic of ankylosing spondylitis blood.

Sample: blood, either unsorted or a sorted T cell fraction (not recorded which). The V call is TRBV10-1, the J call TRBJ2-5; either TRBD1 or TRBD2 may supply D (6 bases each). The origin of this receptor is a male donor with ankylosing spondylitis. The CDR3 DNA reads as TGCGCCAGCAGTGAATCCGGGGGCGATGAGACCCAGTACTTC. Its translation is CASSESGGDETQYF.